This TCR beta chain derives from a study of CD8 T cells in Susac syndrome (dated by TCRdb to between 2018 and 2021). For context, the study as a whole: Whether CD8+ T cell activation and differentiation in Susac syndrome was antigen driven was tested using repertoire sequencing.

Trimming at the junction amounts to 4 bases on V and 0 bases on J, and the germline ends lie 6 bases apart. The germline V gene gives CDR1 as KGHSY and CDR2 as FQNENV. From the cysteine up to the phenylalanine, the CDR3 has a length of 13 residues. Of all the DNA, just the CDR3 is kept, 39 bases in frame from base 1. Points on this clonotype: Its antigen is still unknown. Per-base quality was not reported, and no clone a single base away is much larger than it.

The paper's findings and limits, for the study overall: The number of individuals in the TCR sequencing and HLA analysis was recognized as being relatively small.

RNA was extracted using the RNeasy kit, and roughly 0.5 to 1 ug of the RNA was reverse transcribed with random hexamers. The immunoSEQ multiplex PCR assay, which covers 54 Vbeta and 13 Jbeta segments, was used to amplify TCR beta CDR3 regions. PCR amplification bias was corrected using a synthetic template baseline for primer optimization and computational correction. From the authors' description of their analysis: Reads were annotated to V, D and J genes according to IMGT and were analyzed with immunoSEQ Analyzer, with only productive sequences retained. Clonality was computed as one minus Shannon entropy normalized by log2 of the number of productive unique sequences. For each patient and control, public and private clones were evaluated within the 100 most prevalent clones. A clone was defined as Susac-specific if it was absent from the healthy and MS cohorts, from some 1,100 published viral clones and from other ImmuneACCESS disease sequences. The public reads were quality trimmed at Q25 with fastp and then assembled into clones with MiXCR by TCRdb, keeping productive beta chains. CDR3 protein sequences are deduplicated, and each keeps its most common genes and DNA. V and J calls and clone size were set by TCRdb, not the authors. Across this sample there are some 190,000 distinct CDR3 sequences, with 90% to 95% seen only once. The ten largest clonotypes hold 0.1% of the sample.

Peripheral blood CD8+ and CD4+ T cells from healthy donors, Susac syndrome patients and multiple sclerosis patients were profiled by high-throughput TCR beta sequencing. Healthy donors were included as age- and sex-matched controls. Bulk CD8+ and CD4+ T cells were purified magnetically by negative isolation, whereas CD8+ TEMRA cells were enriched by FACS. Blood was drawn into EDTA tubes, processed within 24 hours, and PBMCs were isolated by density gradient centrifugation. PBMCs intended for TCR sequencing were cryopreserved in liquid nitrogen and were subsequently thawed in a 37 degrees C water bath. The sorted or isolated CD4+, CD8+ and CD8+ TEMRA cells reached a purity of at least 90%.

Sequencing was performed on CD4+ T cells from PBMCs. This sequence originates from a human donor in good health. Recombination connected TRBV16 to TRBJ1-1, with an unclear D gene assignment. The CDR3 has the sequence CASSPPLNTEAFF. The nucleotide sequence is TGTGCCAGCAGCCCCCCTTTGAACACTGAAGCTTTCTTT. With all but the CDR3 taken from the reference TRBV16 and TRBJ1-1 genes, the full variable domain is: GEEVAQTPKHLVRGEGQKAKLYCAPIKGHSYVFWYQQVLKNEFKFLISFQNENVFDETGMPKERFSAKCLPNSPCSLEIQATKLEDSAVYFCASSPPLNTEAFFGQGTRLTVV.